The rows below give T cell receptor beta chains drawn from one sample of a study of CD8 T cells in Susac syndrome. TCRdb ran MiXCR on the immunoSEQ multiplex PCR reads and lists one entry per CDR3 protein. The repertoire holds just over 150,000 distinct CDR3 sequences, with roughly 96% as singletons. Sequenced material: CD8+ T cells from PBMCs. The origin of the receptors is a human donor with multiple sclerosis. The CDR3 runs from the conserved cysteine through the conserved F or W. The D gene is left open where the match is weak. Size is omitted from some rows. Given values are once, few, many or a class for expanded clones.

V: TRBV20-1
J: TRBJ1-1
D: TRBD1
size: NA
CDR3: CSARPQQGMVTEAFF
DNA: TGCAGTGCTAGACCTCAACAGGGGATGGTCACTGAAGCTTTCTTT

V: TRBV11-2
J: TRBJ2-7
D: NA
size: NA
CDR3: CASSWSGYEQYF
DNA: TGTGCCAGCAGCTGGTCCGGGTACGAGCAGTACTTC

V: TRBV20-1
J: TRBJ2-1
D: NA
size: NA
CDR3: CSARGGDGYNEQFF
DNA: TGCAGTGCTAGAGGGGGGGATGGGTACAATGAGCAGTTCTTC

V: TRBV6-6
J: TRBJ2-1
D: NA
size: NA
CDR3: CASTLGGEQFF
DNA: TGTGCCAGCACTTTGGGCGGTGAGCAGTTCTTC

V: TRBV3-1
J: TRBJ2-1
D: NA
size: NA
CDR3: CASSQEVRGENNEQFF
DNA: TGTGCCAGCAGCCAAGAGGTGAGAGGCGAGAACAATGAGCAGTTCTTC

V: TRBV5-6
J: TRBJ1-5
D: NA
size: NA
CDR3: CASSRVGQPQHF
DNA: TGTGCCAGCAGCCGGGTTGGTCAGCCCCAGCATTTT

V: TRBV6-2/TRBV6-3
J: TRBJ2-7
D: NA
size: NA
CDR3: CASSPPGRIYEQYF
DNA: TGTGCCAGCAGTCCCCCGGGACGGATTTACGAGCAGTACTTC

V: TRBV6-5
J: TRBJ1-1
D: NA
size: NA
CDR3: CASSYSSPANTEAFF
DNA: TGTGCCAGCAGTTACTCCAGCCCGGCGAACACTGAAGCTTTCTTT

V: TRBV28
J: TRBJ2-1
D: NA
size: NA
CDR3: CASSSPRAGGQFF
DNA: TGTGCCAGCAGTTCTCCCCGGGCCGGCGGGCAGTTCTTC

V: TRBV20-1
J: TRBJ1-6
D: NA
size: NA
CDR3: CSAESLSQSSYNSPLHF
DNA: TGCAGTGCAGAGTCACTTTCTCAAAGCTCCTATAATTCACCCCTCCACTTT

V: TRBV13
J: TRBJ2-5
D: NA
size: NA
CDR3: CASSSAGVDF
DNA: TGTGCCAGCAGCTCGGCAGGCGTGGACTTC

V: TRBV7-9
J: TRBJ1-4
D: NA
size: once
CDR3: CASNLLDGTTNEKLFF
DNA: TGTGCCAGCAACCTCCTAGACGGAACAACTAATGAAAAACTGTTTTTT

V: TRBV9
J: TRBJ2-7
D: TRBD2
size: once
CDR3: CASSGAGDHEQYF
DNA: TGTGCCAGCAGCGGGGCGGGGGACCACGAGCAGTACTTC

V: TRBV27
J: TRBJ2-7
D: TRBD1
size: NA
CDR3: CASSSQGGLYEQYF
DNA: TGTGCCAGCAGTTCACAGGGGGGACTCTACGAGCAGTACTTC

V: TRBV20-1
J: TRBJ1-2
D: NA
size: NA
CDR3: CSARDGENYGYTF
DNA: TGCAGTGCTAGAGATGGGGAGAACTATGGCTACACCTTC

V: TRBV7-3
J: TRBJ2-3
D: NA
size: NA
CDR3: CASSLKVRDTQYF
DNA: TGTGCCAGCAGCTTAAAGGTTAGGGATACGCAGTATTTT

V: TRBV29-1
J: TRBJ1-5
D: NA
size: NA
CDR3: CSAAGQGDQPQHF
DNA: TGCAGCGCTGCGGGGCAGGGTGATCAGCCCCAGCATTTT